This entry lists 23 T cell receptor beta chains sequenced from one sample in a study of technical replicates of blood from four donors. Repertoires were generated with immunoSEQ multiplex PCR, while TCRdb's copy carries only in-frame clones and drops some. This sample carries roughly 76,000 clones, 85% to 95% of them seen once, and the ten largest clones take about 0.39%. Sequencing was performed on T cells isolated from PBMCs. All receptors come from a human donor in good health.

The chain links TRBV30 to TRBJ1-3; 7 bases line up with TRBD1. This CDR3 has 14 residues. Unmatched junction bases numbered 5, after V lost 4 bases and J lost 2 bases. Germline lookup yields CDR1 GTSNPN and CDR2 SVGIG (reference sequence). CDR3 DNA sequence: TGTGCCTGGAAGGGGGCTAGTCCTGGAAACACCATATATTTT. The encoded protein is CAWKGASPGNTIYF.

This sequence joins TRBV4-3 and TRBJ1-1; D might be TRBD1 (6 bases). V gave up 4 bases and J gave up 4 bases, with 16 bases separating them. Germline V lookup: CDR1 LGHNA, CDR2 YSLEER. The CDR3 is 15 amino acids. CDR3 residues: CASSLEQGTSTEAFF. The CDR3 coding sequence is TGCGCCAGCAGCCTGGAACAGGGTACAAGCACTGAAGCTTTCTTT.

This sequence joins TRBV14 and TRBJ1-1; no clear D. There are 12 residues in the CDR3. CDR1 is SGHDN and CDR2 is FVKESK in the germline V gene. Deletions cut 0 bases from V and 6 bases from J, with 5 bases between. CDR3 residues: CASSQDPSEAFF. The CDR3 bases are TGTGCCAGCAGCCAAGATCCTTCTGAAGCTTTCTTT.

This clone was observed a few times. The rearrangement uses TRBV7-9 and TRBJ2-7; TRBD2 might be the D (5 bases). Trimming cost V 5 bases and J 2 bases, with 16 bases left between them. CDR1 and CDR2 (germline): SEHNR, FQNEAQ (reference sequence). This CDR3 contains 15 residues. The DNA of the CDR3 is TGTGCCAGCAGCCCTGATGAAGAGGGTACCTACGAGCAGTACTTC. This codes for CASSPDEEGTYEQYF.

The chain uses TRBV7-2 and TRBJ2-7, with 9 nucleotides matching TRBD2. This CDR3 is built from 15 residues. The V gene end was trimmed by 1 base and the J gene end by 0 bases; junction bases not matched to a gene: 1. CDR1 and CDR2 from the germline V gene are SGHTA and FQGNSA. CDR3 sequence reads: CASSLGLADSYEQYF. The CDR3 nucleotides read TGTGCCAGCAGCTTAGGACTAGCGGACTCCTACGAGCAGTACTTC.

The genes are TRBV5-8 and TRBJ2-3; D may be TRBD1 (5 bases). Germline CDR1 is SGHTS and CDR2 is YDEGEE. Trimming pared 2 bases from V and 3 bases from J, leaving 13 bases between. This CDR3 comprises 15 residues. The CDR3, as DNA: TGTGCCAGCAGCTTTGGGGCCAGGGAAACAGATACGCAGTATTTT. It codes for CASSFGARETDTQYF.

V gene TRBV6-5 combines with J gene TRBJ2-7, with 8 bases aligning to TRBD2. After removal of 0 bases from V and 5 bases from J, the junction contained 6 bases not matched to a gene. Germline CDR1 reads MNHEY; CDR2 reads SVGAGI. There are 15 residues in the CDR3. In DNA, the CDR3 is TGTGCCAGCAGTTACTCGAACGGGAGGGTCCACGAGCAGTACTTC. Its translation is CASSYSNGRVHEQYF.

The CDR3 region has the DNA TGTGCCAGCAGTGAGGATAGCGGCAGCACAGATACGCAGTATTTT. This sequence encodes CASSEDSGSTDTQYF. V and J are TRBV6-1 and TRBJ2-3; D is perhaps TRBD2 (6 bases). CDR1 MNHNS and CDR2 SASEGT come from the germline V gene. Trimming left V 3 bases short and J 0 bases short, with 10 bases between. CDR3 length equals 15 residues.

Only a few counts were recorded for this clone. The chain employs TRBV15 and TRBJ2-1; no clear D gene. V was pared by 0 bases and J by 2 bases, with 8 bases between. Germline CDR1 and CDR2: LNHNV and YYDKDF (reference sequence). The CDR3 is made up of 15 amino acids. CDR3 nucleotide sequence: TGTGCCACCAGCAGAGAGGCAGGTACCTACAATGAGCAGTTCTTC. Its translation is CATSREAGTYNEQFF. Supplemented by reference TRBV15 and TRBJ2-1, the full variable domain reads DAMVIQNPRYQVTQFGKPVTLSCSQTLNHNVMYWYQQKSSQAPKLLFHYYDKDFNNEADTPDNFQSRRPNTSFCFLDIRSPGLGDTAMYLCATSREAGTYNEQFFGPGTRLTVL.

V is TRBV18 and J is TRBJ2-3, with TRBD2 matching 8 bases. Germline V gives CDR1 KGHSH, CDR2 LQKENI. CDR3 length: 16 residues. The V segment lost 3 bases and the J segment 2 bases; nucleotides outside the gene matches: 7. The CDR3 region is CASSPGASGYTDTQYF. The CDR3 coding sequence is TGTGCCAGCTCACCGGGGGCTAGCGGGTACACAGATACGCAGTATTTT.

This clone was detected only once. V is TRBV6-1 and J is TRBJ1-5, with TRBD1 matching 12 bases. Unmatched junction bases numbered 1, after V lost 6 bases and J lost 1 base. This CDR3 spans 15 amino acids. Per the germline V gene, CDR1 is MNHNS and CDR2 is SASEGT. CDR3 residues: CASRGQGASNQPQHF. The CDR3 DNA is TGTGCCAGCAGGGGACAGGGGGCAAGCAATCAGCCCCAGCATTTT.

This chain uses TRBV5-4 with TRBJ1-2; 7 bases agree with TRBD1. Germline V gene sequence: CDR1 SGHNT, CDR2 YYREEE (reference sequence). The CDR3 has 13 amino acids. J lost 13 bases, V lost 0 bases, and 9 bases had no gene match. In nucleotides, the CDR3 is TGTGCCAGCAGCTTGGGGGACAGTCCACTCGGCACCTTC. Amino acids: CASSLGDSPLGTF.

The chain uses TRBV6-1 and TRBJ1-2; 9 bases match TRBD1. After removal of 10 bases from V and 6 bases from J, the junction contained 9 bases not matched to a gene. This CDR3 is built from 13 residues. Germline V gene lookup returns CDR1 MNHNS and CDR2 SASEGT. This chain's CDR3 is CATGDRARNGYTF. The CDR3 coding sequence is TGTGCCACCGGGGACAGGGCAAGAAATGGCTACACCTTC.

The genes are TRBV7-8 and TRBJ2-1; TRBD2 agrees at 10 bases. The V gene end was trimmed by 5 bases and the J gene end by 5 bases; junction bases not matched to a gene: 15. The germline CDR1 and CDR2 sequences are SGHVS and FQNEAQ. The CDR3 length is 18 residues. The CDR3 region is CASSLLRPSGRANNEQFF. CDR3 DNA sequence: TGTGCCAGCAGCCTATTAAGACCCAGCGGGAGGGCAAACAATGAGCAGTTCTTC.

The rearrangement joins TRBV14 to TRBJ1-2; 7 positions match TRBD1. This CDR3 contains 13 residues. Germline values: CDR1 SGHDN, CDR2 FVKESK. The ends lost 2 bases at V and 8 bases at J; junction bases unmatched: 5. The CDR3 loop reads CASSQFQGGGYTF. The DNA of the CDR3 is TGTGCCAGCAGCCAATTCCAGGGGGGCGGCTACACCTTC.

Worth noting for this clone: This sample also contains other DNA sequences that code for the same CDR3. This chain connects TRBV6-5 to TRBJ1-1; 8 bases are shared with TRBD1. Trimming took 4 bases from V and 3 from J; bases not matched to a gene: 4. The CDR3 has 14 amino acids. The V gene's germline CDR1 is MNHEY and CDR2 SVGAGI. The CDR3 DNA reads as TGTGCCAGCAGTTTACAGGGGGAGTACACTGAAGCTTTCTTT. It translates to CASSLQGEYTEAFF.

The chain links TRBV5-1 to TRBJ2-3; no definite D call. The CDR3 length is 14 residues. The V end was cut by 0 bases, the J end by 6 bases, with 11 bases between. Germline V gives CDR1 SGHRS, CDR2 YFSETQ. The CDR3 sequence is CASSLEVEADTQYF. CDR3 DNA: TGCGCCAGCAGCTTGGAAGTAGAAGCGGATACGCAGTATTTT.

The V and J genes are TRBV5-5 and TRBJ2-5; 8 nucleotides match TRBD2. The junction had 1 base not matched to a gene; V was cut back by 1 base and J by 5 bases. From germline, CDR1 is SGHKS and CDR2 YYEKEE (reference sequence). The CDR3 is 13 amino acids. The CDR3 loop reads CASSLSGSETQYF. CDR3 nucleotide sequence: TGTGCCAGCAGCTTGAGCGGGAGTGAGACCCAGTACTTC. The full variable domain, rest sourced from reference TRBV5-5 and TRBJ2-5, is DAGVTQSPTHLIKTRGQQVTLRCSPISGHKSVSWYQQVLGQGPQFIFQYYEKEERGRGNFPDRFSARQFPNYSSELNVNALLLGDSALYLCASSLSGSETQYFGPGTRLLVL.

CDR3 nucleotides: TGTGCCAGTACTCAGGGGAATGAAGCTTTCTTT. Translation gives CASTQGNEAFF. The rearrangement links TRBV19 to TRBJ1-1; D is possibly TRBD1 (6 bases). Trimming pared 7 bases from V and 7 bases from J, leaving 10 bases between. The germline V gene encodes CDR1 LNHDA and CDR2 SQIVND (reference sequence). The CDR3 contains 11 residues.

The V call is TRBV6-1, the J call TRBJ2-7; a weak D match, TRBD1 (6 bases). Germline V gives CDR1 MNHNS, CDR2 SASEGT. Trimming pared 6 bases from V and 1 base from J, leaving 10 bases between. The CDR3 runs 13 residues. CDR3 residues: CASRDSSSYEQYF. DNA for the CDR3: TGTGCCAGCAGGGACAGTTCTTCCTACGAGCAGTACTTC.

The CDR3 protein is CASSPPQQDYGYTF. DNA of the CDR3: TGTGCCAGCTCACCACCGCAACAGGACTATGGCTACACCTTC. The chain joins TRBV18 to TRBJ1-2; maybe TRBD1 (5 bases). This CDR3 contains 14 residues. In germline, CDR1 is KGHSH, CDR2 LQKENI. The ends were cut back, 0 bases at V and 3 bases at J, with 8 bases in the middle.

The rearrangement links TRBV9 to TRBJ2-3, with a possible D match to TRBD2 (6 bases). Trimming removed 6 bases from V and 3 bases from J, with 20 bases in between. There are 16 residues in the CDR3. CDR1 is SGDLS, CDR2 YYNGEE, per germline. CDR3 sequence: CASTPTTGSGTDTQYF. The CDR3 DNA follows: TGTGCCAGCACCCCGACGACCGGGAGTGGGACAGATACGCAGTATTTT.

This chain joins TRBV25-1 and TRBJ2-7; TRBD2 is a possible D gene (5 bases). CDR1 and CDR2 (germline): MGHDK, SYGVNS. CDR3 length equals 14 residues. Trimming removed 3 bases from V and 5 bases from J, with 14 bases in between. CDR3 sequence reads: CASSEKRVINEQYF. The CDR3 coding sequence is TGTGCCAGCAGTGAGAAGAGGGTGATCAACGAGCAGTACTTC.